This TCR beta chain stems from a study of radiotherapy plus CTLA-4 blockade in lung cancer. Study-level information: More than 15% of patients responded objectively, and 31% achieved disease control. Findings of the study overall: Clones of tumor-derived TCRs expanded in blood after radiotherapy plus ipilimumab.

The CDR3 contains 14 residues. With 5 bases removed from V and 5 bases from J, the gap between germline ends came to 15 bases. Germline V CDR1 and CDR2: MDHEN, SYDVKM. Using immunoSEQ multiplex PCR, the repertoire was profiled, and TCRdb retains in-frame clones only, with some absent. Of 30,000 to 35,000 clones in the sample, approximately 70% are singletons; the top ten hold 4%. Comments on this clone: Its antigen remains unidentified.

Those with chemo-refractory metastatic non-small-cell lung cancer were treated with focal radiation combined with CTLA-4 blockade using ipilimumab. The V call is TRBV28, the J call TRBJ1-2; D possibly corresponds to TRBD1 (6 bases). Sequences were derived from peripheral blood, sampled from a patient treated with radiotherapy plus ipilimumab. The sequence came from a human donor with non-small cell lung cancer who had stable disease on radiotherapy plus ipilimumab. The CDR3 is CASSTKDGQYGYTF. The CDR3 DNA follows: TGTGCCAGCAGTACGAAGGACGGACAGTATGGCTACACCTTC.